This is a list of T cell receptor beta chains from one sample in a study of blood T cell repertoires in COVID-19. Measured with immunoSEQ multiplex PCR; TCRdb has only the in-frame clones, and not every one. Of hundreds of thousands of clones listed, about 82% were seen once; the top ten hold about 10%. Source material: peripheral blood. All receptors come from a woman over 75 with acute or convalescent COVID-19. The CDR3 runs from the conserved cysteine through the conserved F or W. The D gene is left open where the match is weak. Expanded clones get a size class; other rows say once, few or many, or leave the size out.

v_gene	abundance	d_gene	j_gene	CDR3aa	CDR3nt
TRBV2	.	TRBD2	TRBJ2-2	CASSPLAGGPNTGELFF	TGTGCCAGCAGCCCACTAGCGGGAGGCCCCAACACCGGGGAGCTGTTTTTT
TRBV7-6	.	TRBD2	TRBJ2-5	CASSFSGVNSETQYF	TGTGCCAGCAGCTTTAGCGGGGTTAATTCGGAGACCCAGTACTTC
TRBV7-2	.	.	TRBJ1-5	CASSSSQGYSNQPQHF	TGTGCCAGCAGCTCGTCGCAGGGTTATAGCAATCAGCCCCAGCATTTT
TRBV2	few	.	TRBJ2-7	CASKPGAYEQYF	TGTGCCAGCAAGCCGGGGGCCTACGAGCAGTACTTC
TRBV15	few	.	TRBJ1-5	CATSRDRREAQHF	TGTGCCACCAGCAGAGATCGAAGGGAGGCCCAGCATTTT
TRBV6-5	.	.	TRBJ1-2	CASSPYPYGYTF	TGTGCCAGCAGCCCCTATCCCTATGGCTACACCTTC
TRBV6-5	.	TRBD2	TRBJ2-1	CASSYSPGGEQFF	TGTGCCAGCAGTTACTCGCCGGGAGGTGAGCAGTTCTTC
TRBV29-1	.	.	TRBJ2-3	CSAHLGDTQYF	TGCAGCGCTCACCTAGGAGATACGCAGTATTTT
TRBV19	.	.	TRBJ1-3	CASSIRDIFSGNTIYF	TGTGCCAGCTCGATAAGGGACATCTTCTCTGGAAACACCATATATTTT
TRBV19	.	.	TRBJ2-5	CASSIGTGQETQYF	TGTGCCAGTAGTATAGGAACGGGACAAGAGACCCAGTACTTC
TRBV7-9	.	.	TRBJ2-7	CASSPTPKQVIGYEQYF	TGTGCCAGCAGCCCCACCCCTAAACAGGTGATCGGCTACGAGCAGTACTTC
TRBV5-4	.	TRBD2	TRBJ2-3	CASSQGLDTDTQYF	TGTGCCAGCAGCCAGGGACTAGACACAGATACGCAGTATTTT
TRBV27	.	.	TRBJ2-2	CASSLLTQNTGELFF	TGTGCCAGCAGTTTATTGACACAGAACACCGGGGAGCTGTTTTTT
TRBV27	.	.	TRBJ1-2	CASSGLGVLRDYGYTF	TGTGCCAGCAGCGGACTAGGGGTTCTAAGGGACTATGGCTACACCTTC
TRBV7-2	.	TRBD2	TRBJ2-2	CASSLHAASGGPGELFF	TGTGCCAGCAGCTTACATGCGGCTAGCGGGGGACCCGGGGAGCTGTTTTTT
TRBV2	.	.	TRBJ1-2	CASRDPQGPNYGYTF	TGTGCCAGCAGAGATCCACAGGGACCTAACTATGGCTACACCTTC
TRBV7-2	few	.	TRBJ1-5	CASSLTTGSNQPQHF	TGTGCCAGCAGCTTGACGACGGGTAGCAATCAGCCCCAGCATTTT
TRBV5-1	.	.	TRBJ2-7	CASSLDPGPNYEQYF	TGCGCCAGCAGCTTGGACCCAGGGCCCAACTACGAGCAGTACTTC
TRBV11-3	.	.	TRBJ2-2	CASSGQRADTGELFF	TGTGCCAGCAGCGGACAGAGGGCGGACACCGGGGAGCTGTTTTTT
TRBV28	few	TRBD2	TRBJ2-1	CASSLGLAGGHPALYNEQFF	TGTGCCAGCAGTCTTGGACTAGCGGGGGGTCACCCGGCCCTTTACAATGAGCAGTTCTTC
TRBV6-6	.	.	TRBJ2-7	CASRGDTHYEQYF	TGTGCCAGCCGGGGGGACACCCACTACGAGCAGTACTTC
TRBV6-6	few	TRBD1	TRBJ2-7	CASSYGQGGYEQYF	TGTGCCAGCAGTTACGGACAGGGAGGCTACGAGCAGTACTTC
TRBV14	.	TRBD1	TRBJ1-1	CASNRQGSPEAFF	TGTGCCAGCAACCGACAGGGGAGTCCTGAAGCTTTCTTT
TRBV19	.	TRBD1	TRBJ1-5	CASIPTGGYSNQPQHF	TGTGCCAGTATTCCTACAGGGGGATATAGCAATCAGCCCCAGCATTTT